The 27 T cell receptor beta chains presented below share a single source sample, sequenced in a study of siplizumab effects on memory and regulatory T cells. The repertoire was sequenced with immunoSEQ multiplex PCR; TCRdb's copy has only in-frame clones and lacks some. Of some 100,000 clones in the sample, 90% to 95% were seen once. The sample comprised non-Treg CD4+ T cells sorted from blood. Receptors originate from a human donor in good health.

V and J are TRBV19 and TRBJ1-2, with D tentatively TRBD1 (5 bases). The CDR3 extends over 13 amino acids. Trimming cost V 3 bases and J 2 bases, with 7 bases left between them. Germline-derived CDR1 and CDR2 are LNHDA and SQIVND (reference sequence). This chain's CDR3 is CASSIWDNYGYTF. The CDR3 bases are TGTGCCAGTAGTATTTGGGACAACTATGGCTACACCTTC.

The J gene is TRBJ2-3, the V gene TRBV7-2; tentative D call: TRBD2 (5 bases). Trimming left V 5 bases short and J 9 bases short, with 15 bases between. Germline assignment: CDR1 SGHTA and CDR2 FQGNSA. The CDR3 has 13 amino acids. CDR3 in amino acids: CASSGPGVETQYF. CDR3 sequence (DNA): TGTGCCAGCAGCGGGCCCGGGGTAGAGACGCAGTATTTT.

This chain links TRBV27 with TRBJ1-1, with a tentative D call TRBD1 (5 bases). CDR1 MNHEY and CDR2 SMNVEV come from the germline V gene (reference sequence). The CDR3 has 14 residues. Trimming stripped 6 bases from V and 1 base from J, with 12 bases between. In nucleotides, the CDR3 is TGTGCCAGCAGATGGGGACCTTCGAACACTGAAGCTTTCTTT. Protein sequence: CASRWGPSNTEAFF.

This chain uses TRBV5-4 with TRBJ2-5; D unresolved. Trimming took off 4 bases at V and 5 bases at J, with 15 bases between the two ends. Germline CDR1 and CDR2: SGHNT and YYREEE (reference sequence). The CDR3 contains 14 residues. This chain's CDR3 is CASSPDPPRETQYF. The CDR3, as DNA: TGTGCCAGCAGCCCAGATCCCCCTCGGGAGACCCAGTACTTC.

This clone was recorded once. CDR3 DNA sequence: TGCGCCAGCAGCCAAGAAGGGACTTCAAGGACCCAGTACTTC. Translation: CASSQEGTSRTQYF. The chain combines TRBV4-1 with TRBJ2-5; perhaps TRBD2 as D (6 bases). This CDR3 is 14 amino acids long. Germline V CDR1 and CDR2: MGHRA, YSYEKL. The germline V and J ends were trimmed by 0 bases and 7 bases, with 12 bases remaining between them.

The chain uses TRBV6-1 and TRBJ1-5; D remains unclear. Germline loops: CDR1 MNHNS, CDR2 SASEGT. The CDR3 is 13 residues long. Trimming removed 4 bases at V and 0 bases at J, with 4 bases between. The CDR3 nucleotides are TGTGCCAGCAGTGTTTATAGCAATCAGCCCCAGCATTTT. As protein: CASSVYSNQPQHF.

The chain combines TRBV13 with TRBJ1-1; D uncertain. This CDR3 comprises 14 residues. V lost 1 base and J 2 bases, leaving 8 bases between the germline ends. Germline loops: CDR1 PRHDT, CDR2 FYEKMQ (reference sequence). This CDR3 reads CASSLDGYNTEAFF. CDR3 DNA sequence: TGTGCCAGCAGCTTAGACGGATATAACACTGAAGCTTTCTTT.

The chain is built from TRBV28 and TRBJ1-6; a possible D gene is TRBD1 (6 bases). This CDR3 is 16 amino acids long. Germline V gene sequence: CDR1 MDHEN, CDR2 SYDVKM. Trimming took 6 bases from V and 7 from J, leaving 19 bases between them. As DNA, the CDR3 is TGTGCCAGCAGCCTTAGCCCACAGGGTTCCAATTCACCCCTCCACTTT. Protein: CASSLSPQGSNSPLHF.

The V and J genes are TRBV11-2 and TRBJ1-5, with a weak D call TRBD1 (6 bases). The germline gives CDR1 SGHAT, CDR2 FQNNGV. V dropped 4 bases and J dropped 4 bases, with 14 bases sitting between them. There are 15 residues in the CDR3. The DNA for the CDR3 is TGTGCCAGCAGCTCTATACAGGGTCGGAATCAGCCCCAGCATTTT. Protein sequence: CASSSIQGRNQPQHF.

V and J are TRBV20-1 and TRBJ2-1, with unresolved D. Germline V gene sequence: CDR1 DFQATT, CDR2 SNEGSKA (reference sequence). There are 11 residues in the CDR3. V was clipped by 6 bases and J by 3 bases, with 6 bases between them. Here the CDR3 reads CSALDYNEQFF. Here the CDR3 DNA reads TGCAGTGCCTTGGACTACAATGAGCAGTTCTTC.

This chain joins TRBV7-3 and TRBJ2-1, with a tentative D call TRBD1 (5 bases). The V end was cut by 5 bases, the J end by 7 bases, with 12 bases between. Germline CDR1 SGHTA, CDR2 FQGTGA. The CDR3 is made up of 13 amino acids. In DNA, the CDR3 is TGTGCCAGCAGCGAAGGACATAGAAATGAGCAGTTCTTC. This sequence encodes CASSEGHRNEQFF.

Written as DNA, the CDR3 is TGTGCCAGCAAACCGGGACGGGGAAACGAGCAGTACTTC. It is translated as CASKPGRGNEQYF. This chain uses TRBV6-1 with TRBJ2-7, with D perhaps given as TRBD1 or TRBD2 (5 bases each). With 7 bases removed from V and 5 bases from J, the gap between germline ends came to 15 bases. This CDR3 comprises 13 residues. CDR1 and CDR2 from the germline V gene are MNHNS and SASEGT.

CDR3 sequence (DNA): TGTGCCAGCAGTGACGCCCCGGGACAGGGTGAAGCTTTCTTT. Protein sequence: CASSDAPGQGEAFF. This chain links TRBV6-5 with TRBJ1-1; 9 nucleotides align to TRBD1. From germline, CDR1 is MNHEY and CDR2 SVGAGI. The CDR3 has 14 residues. V was pared by 5 bases and J by 7 bases, with 8 bases of the junction left unmatched.

J is TRBJ2-2 and V is TRBV9, with TRBD2 matching 11 bases. Germline CDR1 SGDLS, CDR2 YYNGEE. The CDR3 has 18 amino acids. V was clipped by 4 bases and J by 4 bases; unmatched bases: 12. The CDR3 DNA follows: TGTGCCAGCAGCCGAGTAGCGGGAGGGCCAAAGGGCACCGGGGAGCTGTTTTTT. Protein: CASSRVAGGPKGTGELFF.

The V call is TRBV6-4, the J call TRBJ2-3; unclear D gene. The CDR3 is 15 amino acids. The V end was cut by 4 bases, the J end by 0 bases, with 11 bases between. CDR1 MRHNA and CDR2 SNTAGT come from the germline V gene. CDR3 nucleotide sequence: TGTGCCAGCAGTGTGGATCGTACTAGCACAGATACGCAGTATTTT. Protein: CASSVDRTSTDTQYF.

V gene TRBV4-1 combines with J gene TRBJ1-4, with unresolved D. V lost 2 bases to trimming and J lost 8 bases, with 9 bases between them. There are 13 residues in the CDR3. Germline CDR1 and CDR2: MGHRA and YSYEKL. The CDR3 DNA sequence: TGCGCCAGCAGCCAAAATTTACCGGAAAAACTGTTTTTT. It translates to CASSQNLPEKLFF.

The chain uses TRBV5-1 and TRBJ2-5; TRBD1 is a possible D gene (6 bases). Trimming took off 4 bases at V and 9 bases at J, with 16 bases between the two ends. CDR3 length: 13 amino acids. CDR1 is SGHRS, CDR2 YFSETQ, per germline. The DNA of the CDR3 is TGCGCCAGCAGCCCGGGACAAGTCTGGGCCCAGTACTTC. It is translated as CASSPGQVWAQYF.

This clone was recorded only once. The chain recombines TRBV19 with TRBJ2-3; no firm D call. The V gene lost 4 bases and the J gene lost 1 base, with 6 bases spanning the gap. Germline V gene sequence: CDR1 LNHDA, CDR2 SQIVND (reference sequence). The CDR3 extends over 13 amino acids. CDR3 nucleotides: TGTGCCAGTAGTAGTGGTGGCACAGATACGCAGTATTTT. Its translation: CASSSGGTDTQYF.

The V call is TRBV5-5, the J call TRBJ1-1; 7 positions agree with TRBD1. The CDR3 runs 15 residues. Germline V lookup: CDR1 SGHKS, CDR2 YYEKEE (reference sequence). The V segment lost 4 bases and the J segment 1 base; nucleotides outside the gene matches: 7. In DNA form, the CDR3 reads TGTGCCAGCAGCACTACCTACAGGGGGAACACTGAAGCTTTCTTT. It translates to CASSTTYRGNTEAFF. The variable domain in full, with the rest retrieved from reference TRBV5-5 and TRBJ1-1, is DAGVTQSPTHLIKTRGQQVTLRCSPISGHKSVSWYQQVLGQGPQFIFQYYEKEERGRGNFPDRFSARQFPNYSSELNVNALLLGDSALYLCASSTTYRGNTEAFFGQGTRLTVV.

This rearrangement joins TRBV4-1 to TRBJ2-7; tentatively, D is TRBD2 (5 bases). The CDR3 runs to 17 residues. Per the germline V gene, CDR1 is MGHRA and CDR2 is YSYEKL. V shed 1 base and J shed 3 bases, with 19 bases lying between them. CDR3 DNA: TGCGCCAGCAGCCAAGCGGTTTCCTCAGCTCGGGGCTACGAGCAGTACTTC. It codes for CASSQAVSSARGYEQYF.

V is TRBV6-5 and J is TRBJ2-3, with 9 bases matching TRBD2. After removal of 4 bases from V and 5 bases from J, the junction contained 7 bases not matched to a gene. Germline V gives CDR1 MNHEY, CDR2 SVGAGI. The CDR3 runs to 15 residues. The CDR3 protein is CASSFSGRSGDTQYF. The CDR3 nucleotides are TGTGCCAGCAGTTTTAGCGGGAGATCGGGAGATACGCAGTATTTT.

The chain combines TRBV7-9 with TRBJ1-4; D is perhaps TRBD1 (6 bases). Deletions cut 5 bases from V and 7 bases from J, with 20 bases between. The CDR3 length is 16 residues. CDR1 and CDR2 from the germline V gene are SEHNR and FQNEAQ (reference sequence). The CDR3 coding sequence is TGTGCCAGCAGCGATTTCTCAGTCAGGGGAGGTGAAAAACTGTTTTTT. The encoded protein is CASSDFSVRGGEKLFF.

The chain combines TRBV6-6 with TRBJ2-5; D unclear. The length of the CDR3 is 13 residues. Germline CDR1 and CDR2: MNHNY and SVGAGI (reference sequence). V was shortened by 4 bases and J by 2 bases, with 8 bases between the two germline ends. The CDR3 is CASSSRVQETQYF. The CDR3 DNA reads TGTGCCAGCAGTTCCCGGGTTCAAGAGACCCAGTACTTC.

The chain uses TRBV28 and TRBJ2-5; D gene uncertain. The CDR3 spans 14 residues. Germline CDR1 is MDHEN and CDR2 is SYDVKM. Trimming took 6 bases from V and 2 from J, leaving 13 bases between them. The CDR3 protein is CASRSRPLQETQYF. For the CDR3, the DNA is TGTGCCAGCAGGTCCAGACCCTTACAAGAGACCCAGTACTTC.

The chain joins TRBV18 to TRBJ1-5, with D unresolved. Germline lookup yields CDR1 KGHSH and CDR2 LQKENI. Between the trimmed V and J ends, which lost 3 bases and 2 bases, there was a span of 11 bases. This CDR3 has 15 amino acids. The CDR3 is CASSPQAGGNQPQHF. CDR3 nucleotides: TGTGCCAGCTCACCTCAGGCGGGCGGCAATCAGCCCCAGCATTTT.

This chain joins TRBV5-1 and TRBJ2-1; D gene unclear. The CDR3 length is 13 residues. CDR1 is SGHRS, CDR2 YFSETQ, per germline. Trimming left V 0 bases short and J 6 bases short, with 7 bases between. For the CDR3, the DNA is TGCGCCAGCAGCTTGGGACCCGGCAATGAGCAGTTCTTC. It is translated as CASSLGPGNEQFF.

The rearrangement uses TRBV19 and TRBJ2-7, with 12 bases that match TRBD2. Trimming at V came to 6 bases and at J to 7 bases, leaving 7 bases not matched to a gene. The CDR3 is made up of 14 amino acids. CDR1 and CDR2 (germline): LNHDA, SQIVND (reference sequence). The chain's CDR3 is CASSPGTSGREQYF. CDR3 sequence (DNA): TGTGCCAGTAGCCCCGGGACTAGCGGGCGGGAGCAGTACTTC.